The 31 T cell receptor beta chains in this list originate from one sample, sequenced in a study of blood T cell repertoires in COVID-19. The table came from immunoSEQ multiplex PCR; TCRdb's copy has only in-frame clones and leaves some out. The sample shows 140,000 or so clones, about 87% of them seen only once. The sample was PBMCs or T cells enriched from blood (not recorded which). These receptors originate from a man aged 60-69 years who had recovered from COVID-19.

The V call is TRBV5-1, the J call TRBJ2-7; 8 bases match TRBD1. CDR1 and CDR2 (germline): SGHRS, YFSETQ. With V trimmed by 2 bases and J by 5 bases, 6 bases remained unmatched. The CDR3 sequence is 14 residues long. The CDR3 region has the DNA TGCGCCAGCAGCTTCCGGGACAGGACCAACGAGCAGTACTTC. It specifies CASSFRDRTNEQYF.

This chain connects TRBV6-5 to TRBJ2-3; a possible D gene is TRBD2 (7 bases). The CDR3 is made up of 14 amino acids. Trimming shortened V by 9 bases and J by 2 bases, and 15 bases separated the two germline ends. CDR1 and CDR2 (germline): MNHEY, SVGAGI. The CDR3 DNA reads as TGTGCCAGTCGAGGGGGGGCGAACACAGATACGCAGTATTTT. It is translated as CASRGGANTDTQYF.

This chain links TRBV7-2 with TRBJ1-2; maybe TRBD1 (5 bases). CDR3 size: 14 residues. The V end was cut by 1 base, the J end by 7 bases, with 13 bases between. From germline, CDR1 is SGHTA and CDR2 FQGNSA. CDR3 DNA sequence: TGTGCCAGCAGCTTAGGGATGGGGGGAGGTGGCTACACCTTC. Its protein is CASSLGMGGGGYTF.

The chain links TRBV6-5 to TRBJ2-2; D possibly corresponds to TRBD2 (6 bases). This CDR3 comprises 14 residues. V dropped 6 bases and J dropped 4 bases, with 12 bases sitting between them. Germline CDR1 reads MNHEY; CDR2 reads SVGAGI. Written as DNA, the CDR3 is TGTGCCAGCAGCCCGGGACTTTCCACCGGGGAGCTGTTTTTT. Its translation: CASSPGLSTGELFF.

V and J are TRBV12-3 or TRBV12-4 and TRBJ2-1, with TRBD1 matching over 8 bases. The CDR3 is 13 amino acids. The J segment lost 5 bases and the V segment lost 8 bases, leaving 5 bases of the junction unmatched. CDR3 bases: TGTGCCAGCCGTGGGACAGGAAACAATGAGCAGTTCTTC. This encodes CASRGTGNNEQFF.

The chain is built from TRBV6-5 and TRBJ2-7; D is uncertain. Germline CDR1 reads MNHEY; CDR2 reads SVGAGI. The CDR3 spans 15 residues. V was trimmed by 0 bases and J by 2 bases, leaving 11 bases between them. CDR3 nucleotide sequence: TGTGCCAGCAGTTACTCGAGATACCAAACCTACGAGCAGTACTTC. Protein sequence: CASSYSRYQTYEQYF.

The chain employs TRBV7-2 and TRBJ1-6; D gene unclear. The V end was cut by 1 base, the J end by 5 bases, with 6 bases between. The CDR3 totals 14 residues. Germline CDR1 reads SGHTA; CDR2 reads FQGNSA. The CDR3, as DNA: TGTGCCAGCAGCTTAGGGGCCGATAATTCACCCCTCCACTTT. Amino acid sequence: CASSLGADNSPLHF.

The chain employs TRBV15 and TRBJ1-1, with 7 bases matching TRBD1. Germline CDR1 is LNHNV and CDR2 is YYDKDF (reference sequence). The V segment lost 5 bases and the J segment 3 bases; nucleotides outside the gene matches: 6. The CDR3 length is 14 residues. This chain's CDR3 is CATSPDREHTEAFF. CDR3 coding DNA: TGTGCCACCAGCCCCGACAGGGAACACACTGAAGCTTTCTTT. Complete variable domain (other parts from reference TRBV15 and TRBJ1-1): DAMVIQNPRYQVTQFGKPVTLSCSQTLNHNVMYWYQQKSSQAPKLLFHYYDKDFNNEADTPDNFQSRRPNTSFCFLDIRSPGLGDTAMYLCATSPDREHTEAFFGQGTRLTVV.

V and J are TRBV15 and TRBJ2-7; a possible D gene is TRBD1 (6 bases). Germline CDR1 LNHNV, CDR2 YYDKDF (reference sequence). CDR3 size: 11 residues. V lost 5 bases and J lost 5, with 7 bases in between. The CDR3 bases are TGTGCCACCAGCGAGGGGGACGAGCAGTACTTC. It codes for CATSEGDEQYF.

This chain uses TRBV19 with TRBJ1-3; D remains ambiguous. The CDR3 has 16 residues. Between the trimmed V and J ends, which lost 5 bases and 0 bases, there was a span of 14 bases. The V gene's germline CDR1 is LNHDA and CDR2 SQIVND (reference sequence). CDR3 bases: TGTGCCAGTAGTCCCTCTCAGGCGAACTCTGGAAACACCATATATTTT. It yields the protein CASSPSQANSGNTIYF.

V and J are TRBV27 and TRBJ2-1; 8 nucleotides align to TRBD2. The trim removed 7 bases at V and 7 bases at J, leaving 9 bases unmatched. The CDR3 runs to 14 residues. Germline-derived CDR1 and CDR2 are MNHEY and SMNVEV (reference sequence). CDR3 in DNA: TGTGCCAGCAAGTATAGCGGGACGGGAAATGAGCAGTTCTTC. Protein: CASKYSGTGNEQFF.

The V call is TRBV28, the J call TRBJ2-2; 9 bases agree with TRBD2. In germline, CDR1 is MDHEN, CDR2 SYDVKM. The CDR3 is made up of 15 amino acids. The J segment lost 5 bases and the V segment lost 5 bases, leaving 6 bases of the junction unmatched. Here the CDR3 reads CASSNTLAGTGELFF. The CDR3 DNA reads TGTGCCAGCAGTAACACGCTAGCGGGGACCGGGGAGCTGTTTTTT.

The DNA for the CDR3 is TGTGCCAGCAGCTTGGTTTCTGGGGGCCCCTACGAGCAGTACTTC. Translation gives CASSLVSGGPYEQYF. The chain is built from TRBV5-5 and TRBJ2-7; the D gene is possibly TRBD1 (6 bases). CDR3 size: 15 residues. Germline V CDR1 and CDR2: SGHKS, YYEKEE (reference sequence). V was shortened by 0 bases and J by 2 bases, with 12 bases between the two germline ends.

The chain couples TRBV28 to TRBJ1-5, with D possibly matching TRBD1 (6 bases). Trimming left V 7 bases short and J 5 bases short, with 15 bases between. CDR3 length: 14 amino acids. Germline assignment: CDR1 MDHEN and CDR2 SYDVKM. The CDR3 spells CASTSGGQDQPQHF. The CDR3 DNA reads TGTGCCAGCACCTCTGGGGGACAAGATCAGCCCCAGCATTTT.

This rearrangement joins TRBV19 to TRBJ2-2; 7 bases fit TRBD2. This CDR3 contains 13 residues. J lost 4 bases, V lost 6 bases, and 2 bases had no gene match. The germline gives CDR1 LNHDA, CDR2 SQIVND (reference sequence). CDR3 coding DNA: TGTGCCAGTAGCGGGAGGACCACCGGGGAGCTGTTTTTT. This codes for CASSGRTTGELFF.

This chain links TRBV10-1 with TRBJ2-7; tentative D call: TRBD1 (5 bases). This CDR3 contains 13 residues. The germline CDR1 and CDR2 sequences are WNHNN and SYGVQD (reference sequence). Trimming pared 6 bases from V and 6 bases from J, leaving 15 bases between. CDR3 amino acids: CASRVVPGCEQYF. The CDR3 region has the DNA TGCGCCAGCAGGGTGGTTCCAGGGTGCGAGCAGTACTTC.

The V call is TRBV2, the J call TRBJ1-5; D perhaps matches TRBD1 (5 bases). The germline CDR1 and CDR2 sequences are SNHLY and FYNNEI. The ends were cut back, 5 bases at V and 2 bases at J, with 7 bases in the middle. The CDR3 is 13 residues long. The CDR3 here is CASSQGGNQPQHF. The DNA of the CDR3 is TGTGCCAGCAGTCAGGGCGGCAATCAGCCCCAGCATTTT.

This chain links TRBV5-8 with TRBJ1-6; 8 bases map to TRBD1. The CDR3 is made up of 15 amino acids. Trimming removed 0 bases from V and 10 bases from J; junction bases left unmatched: 6. Germline lookup yields CDR1 SGHTS and CDR2 YDEGEE. CDR3 in DNA: TGTGCCAGCAGCTTGGACGGCAGGGGGCAATCACCCCTCCACTTT. Its protein is CASSLDGRGQSPLHF. Filled out from reference TRBV5-8 and TRBJ1-6, the complete variable domain reads EAGVTQSPTHLIKTRGQQATLRCSPISGHTSVYWYQQALGLGLQFLLWYDEGEERNRGNFPPRFSGRQFPNYSSELNVNALELEDSALYLCASSLDGRGQSPLHFGNGTRLTVT.

This clone appeared a single time. The sample has other DNA sequences that encode this CDR3 too. This chain joins TRBV10-1 and TRBJ1-5, with D perhaps TRBD1 (5 bases). In germline, CDR1 is WNHNN, CDR2 SYGVQD (reference sequence). The CDR3 is 13 residues long. V lost 4 bases and J 7 bases, leaving 11 bases between the germline ends. CDR3 sequence: CASSVGLGQPQHF. The CDR3 coding sequence is TGCGCCAGCAGTGTGGGGCTCGGGCAGCCCCAGCATTTT.

This clone was seen a few times. The chain uses TRBV3-1 (or the pseudogene TRBV3-2) and TRBJ1-4, with 10 bases lining up with TRBD1. The CDR3 extends over 18 amino acids. In germline, CDR1 is LGHDT, CDR2 YNNKEL (reference sequence). The V and J ends lost 4 bases and 5 bases, in that order; junction bases with no gene match: 13. CDR3 nucleotide sequence: TGTGCCAGCAGCCCGGGACAGGGGCCCGAAGTTTGGAATGAAAAACTGTTTTTT. Protein sequence: CASSPGQGPEVWNEKLFF.

The CDR3 DNA reads TGTGCCAGTAGTATCAGGTCTTCGGGCTACACCTTC. It is translated as CASSIRSSGYTF. The chain employs TRBV19 and TRBJ1-2; D remains ambiguous. This CDR3 comprises 12 residues. Trimming took off 3 bases at V and 8 bases at J, with 10 bases between the two ends. Looked up from germline, CDR1 is LNHDA and CDR2 is SQIVND (reference sequence).

J is TRBJ2-1 and V is TRBV9; a weak D match, TRBD2 (6 bases). The V gene lost 4 bases and the J gene lost 5 bases, with 19 bases spanning the gap. This CDR3 is built from 16 residues. CDR1 and CDR2 from the germline V gene are SGDLS and YYNGEE. The CDR3: CASSITLSGRNNEQFF. CDR3 in DNA: TGTGCCAGCAGCATCACTCTTAGCGGAAGAAACAATGAGCAGTTCTTC.

This sequence joins TRBV6-1 and TRBJ2-7; D remains ambiguous. Per germline, CDR1 MNHNS and CDR2 SASEGT. The CDR3 contains 13 residues. V lost 3 bases and J 6 bases, leaving 12 bases between the germline ends. DNA for the CDR3: TGTGCCAGCAGTGAGCGTGCTGTCCGCGAGCAGTACTTC. Its translation is CASSERAVREQYF.

For the CDR3, the DNA is TGTGCCACCAGTGATCCGACAGGTACGGAGACCCAGTACTTC. Residues: CATSDPTGTETQYF. This chain uses TRBV24-1 with TRBJ2-5; D is perhaps TRBD1 (6 bases). CDR3 length: 14 amino acids. The ends were cut back, 3 bases at V and 5 bases at J, with 12 bases in the middle. Germline-derived CDR1 and CDR2 are KGHDR and SFDVKD.

The chain carries TRBV10-3 and TRBJ2-1, with 10 positions matching TRBD2. V lost 4 bases and J lost 8; bases outside the gene matches: 5. This CDR3 region has 14 residues. Germline loops: CDR1 ENHRY, CDR2 SYGVKD. The CDR3 protein is CAISALAGVYEQFF. The CDR3 nucleotides are TGTGCCATCAGTGCCCTAGCGGGAGTCTATGAGCAGTTCTTC.

J is TRBJ2-6 and V is TRBV19; TRBD2 is a possible D gene (6 bases). V lost 7 bases and J lost 0, with 16 bases in between. The CDR3 runs 17 residues. CDR1 is LNHDA, CDR2 SQIVND, per germline (reference sequence). CDR3 amino acids: CASKSRAGGSGANVLTF. The CDR3 DNA reads TGTGCCAGTAAAAGCAGGGCCGGGGGCTCTGGGGCCAACGTCCTGACTTTC.

V and J are TRBV10-1 and TRBJ1-6; TRBD1 aligns across 9 bases. Germline V CDR1 and CDR2: WNHNN, SYGVQD (reference sequence). This CDR3 spans 15 amino acids. V was clipped by 6 bases and J by 9 bases; unmatched bases: 9. CDR3 in amino acids: CASSESGTGISPLHF. The CDR3 coding sequence is TGCGCCAGCAGCGAATCCGGGACAGGGATTTCACCCCTCCACTTT.

This clone came up a few times. The CDR3 spells CASRLESGNTIYF. The CDR3 DNA reads as TGTGCCAGCAGGTTAGAGTCTGGAAACACCATATATTTT. The V call is TRBV2, the J call TRBJ1-3, with D unresolved. CDR1 SNHLY and CDR2 FYNNEI come from the germline V gene. The CDR3 is 13 residues long. The germline V and J ends were trimmed by 6 bases and 1 base, with 7 bases remaining between them.

The rearrangement uses TRBV5-1 and TRBJ2-1; D uncertain. Germline CDR1 and CDR2: SGHRS and YFSETQ. CDR3 length: 11 residues. Deletions cut 4 bases from V and 8 bases from J, with 7 bases between. CDR3 coding DNA: TGCGCCAGCAGCCTCCAGGATGAGCAGTTCTTC. Residues: CASSLQDEQFF.

The V call is TRBV29-1, the J call TRBJ2-1; 12 bases are a match to TRBD2. The V segment lost 7 bases and the J segment 3 bases; nucleotides outside the gene matches: 7. Germline-derived CDR1 and CDR2 are SQVTM and ANQGSEA. The CDR3 has 15 amino acids. The CDR3 region has the DNA TGCAGCGGAATACTAGCGGGAGGCCTCTACAATGAGCAGTTCTTC. The encoded protein is CSGILAGGLYNEQFF.

The gene calls are TRBV5-1 and TRBJ2-7; D uncertain. The CDR3 totals 12 residues. Germline CDR1 and CDR2: SGHRS and YFSETQ. The V and J ends lost 10 bases and 0 bases respectively, with 11 bases between them. The CDR3 spells CASGPSSYEQYF. CDR3 bases: TGCGCCTCTGGGCCAAGCTCCTACGAGCAGTACTTC.